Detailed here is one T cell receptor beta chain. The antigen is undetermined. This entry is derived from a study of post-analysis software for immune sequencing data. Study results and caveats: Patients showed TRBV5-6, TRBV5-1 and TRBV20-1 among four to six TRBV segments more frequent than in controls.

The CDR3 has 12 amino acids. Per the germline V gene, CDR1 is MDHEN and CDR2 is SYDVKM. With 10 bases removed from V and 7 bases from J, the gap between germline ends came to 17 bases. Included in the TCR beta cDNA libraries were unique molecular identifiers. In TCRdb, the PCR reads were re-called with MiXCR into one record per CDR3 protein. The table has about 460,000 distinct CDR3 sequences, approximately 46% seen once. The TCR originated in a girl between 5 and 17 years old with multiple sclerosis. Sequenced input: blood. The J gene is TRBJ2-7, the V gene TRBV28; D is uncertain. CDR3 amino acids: CATPGPLGEQYF. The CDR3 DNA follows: TGTGCCACCCCGGGCCCTCTTGGGGAGCAGTACTTC.